A selection of T cell receptor beta chains follows, all from one sample in a study of cytomegalovirus exposure and HLA in healthy donors. The data were produced by immunoSEQ multiplex PCR, yet TCRdb's version contains in-frame clones alone and is incomplete. This sample has some 180,000 clones; 70% to 80% occur once, and the top ten carry about 3.8%. Sequencing input: PBMCs. The receptors originated from a woman aged 55-70 years in good health and CMV-seropositive. The CDR3 runs from the conserved cysteine through the conserved F or W. Each record gives: J gene, D gene, clone size, V gene, CDR3 DNA, CDR3 protein. A D gene is named only where the DNA matches it firmly. Size is stated for part of the rows, as once, few or many counts, or as a class when the clone is expanded.

J gene: TRBJ1-3; D gene: TRBD1; clone size: few; V gene: TRBV30; CDR3 DNA: TGTGCCTGGATCAGAGACAGGGTATTACCGAGTACGGGAAACACCATATATTTT; CDR3 protein: CAWIRDRVLPSTGNTIYF
J gene: TRBJ1-4; D gene: -; clone size: few; V gene: TRBV7-9; CDR3 DNA: TGTGCCAGCAGAAGGACAGCGACTAATGAAAAACTGTTTTTT; CDR3 protein: CASRRTATNEKLFF
J gene: TRBJ1-6; D gene: TRBD1; clone size: -; V gene: TRBV7-9; CDR3 DNA: TGTGCCAGCAGCTTGATGGGACAGGGGGTCTCACCCCTCCACTTT; CDR3 protein: CASSLMGQGVSPLHF
J gene: TRBJ2-2; D gene: -; clone size: -; V gene: TRBV7-9; CDR3 DNA: TGTGCCAGCAGTCGATTAAGGGGGGGCCTGGGCACCGGGGAGCTGTTTTTT; CDR3 protein: CASSRLRGGLGTGELFF
J gene: TRBJ2-1; D gene: TRBD2; clone size: -; V gene: TRBV7-8; CDR3 DNA: TGTGCCAGCAGCCGAGGGACTAGCGGGAGGGTGAGGCAGAGTGAGCAGTTCTTC; CDR3 protein: CASSRGTSGRVRQSEQFF
J gene: TRBJ2-3; D gene: TRBD2; clone size: -; V gene: TRBV6-6; CDR3 DNA: TGTGCCATCGGACTAGCGGGAGGGGATACGCAGTATTTT; CDR3 protein: CAIGLAGGDTQYF
J gene: TRBJ1-6; D gene: -; clone size: -; V gene: TRBV5-4; CDR3 DNA: TGTGCCAGCAGCTTGCCAGGGCCCCCTATTAATTCACCCCTCCACTTT; CDR3 protein: CASSLPGPPINSPLHF
J gene: TRBJ2-7; D gene: -; clone size: -; V gene: TRBV28; CDR3 DNA: TGTGCCAGCAGGGGGCGCTACGAGCAGTACTTC; CDR3 protein: CASRGRYEQYF
J gene: TRBJ2-3; D gene: TRBD2; clone size: -; V gene: TRBV9; CDR3 DNA: TGTGCCAGCAGCGTACGCGGGAGTGCAGATACGCAGTATTTT; CDR3 protein: CASSVRGSADTQYF
J gene: TRBJ2-1; D gene: TRBD2; clone size: -; V gene: TRBV27; CDR3 DNA: TGTGCCAGCAGTTCCCGGAGCGGGAGGTCTTACAATGAGCAGTTCTTC; CDR3 protein: CASSSRSGRSYNEQFF
J gene: TRBJ2-2; D gene: -; clone size: -; V gene: TRBV6-5; CDR3 DNA: TGTGCCAGCAGTACCCCAGGGAGGCGCACCGGGGAGCTGTTTTTT; CDR3 protein: CASSTPGRRTGELFF
J gene: TRBJ1-1; D gene: -; clone size: once; V gene: TRBV5-3; CDR3 DNA: TGTGCCAGAAGCCTCCTACCCCGGGGGACTGAAGCTTTCTTT; CDR3 protein: CARSLLPRGTEAFF
J gene: TRBJ1-3; D gene: -; clone size: -; V gene: TRBV7-9; CDR3 DNA: TGTGCCAGCAGCTTAGGAGGAGGCTCTGGAAACACCATATATTTT; CDR3 protein: CASSLGGGSGNTIYF
J gene: TRBJ1-2; D gene: -; clone size: few; V gene: TRBV5-1; CDR3 DNA: TGCGCCAGCAGCTTTGGACAGTACGGGGGCTACACCTTC; CDR3 protein: CASSFGQYGGYTF
J gene: TRBJ2-2; D gene: TRBD2; clone size: -; V gene: TRBV19; CDR3 DNA: TGTGCCAGTAACACCCGGGACTACCTAACCGGGGAGCTGTTTTTT; CDR3 protein: CASNTRDYLTGELFF
J gene: TRBJ1-1; D gene: TRBD1; clone size: -; V gene: TRBV27; CDR3 DNA: TGTGCCAGCAGTATTGCCGGGGGACAGGGTTTCACTGAAGCTTTCTTT; CDR3 protein: CASSIAGGQGFTEAFF
J gene: TRBJ2-1; D gene: -; clone size: -; V gene: TRBV5-1; CDR3 DNA: TGCGCCAGCAGCTCCCGAACCGACAGTAATGAGCAGTTCTTC; CDR3 protein: CASSSRTDSNEQFF
J gene: TRBJ2-7; D gene: TRBD1; clone size: once; V gene: TRBV30; CDR3 DNA: TGTGCCTGGAGCCAGGGGGCACTTTTGGAGCAGTACTTC; CDR3 protein: CAWSQGALLEQYF
J gene: TRBJ2-1; D gene: TRBD2; clone size: few; V gene: TRBV11-2; CDR3 DNA: TGTGCCAGCAGCTTAGCGGCTAGCGGGTATGAGCAGTTCTTC; CDR3 protein: CASSLAASGYEQFF
J gene: TRBJ1-2; D gene: -; clone size: -; V gene: TRBV6-5; CDR3 DNA: TGTGCCAGCAGTTACTCGATACAGGGAGAGGAACATGGCTACACCTTC; CDR3 protein: CASSYSIQGEEHGYTF
J gene: TRBJ2-5; D gene: -; clone size: -; V gene: TRBV9; CDR3 DNA: TGTGCCAGCAGCGTAGAAGGAGGGGGGGGGACCCAGTACTTC; CDR3 protein: CASSVEGGGGTQYF
J gene: TRBJ1-1; D gene: TRBD1; clone size: -; V gene: TRBV2; CDR3 DNA: TGTGCCAGCAGTGAGACCGTGACAGGGATCTTCGCTGAAGCTTTCTTT; CDR3 protein: CASSETVTGIFAEAFF
J gene: TRBJ1-5; D gene: TRBD1; clone size: few; V gene: TRBV2; CDR3 DNA: TGTGCCAGCAGTGGGGATGGACAGGGAGGACAGCCCCAGCATTTT; CDR3 protein: CASSGDGQGGQPQHF
J gene: TRBJ2-5; D gene: TRBD2; clone size: -; V gene: TRBV5-6; CDR3 DNA: TGTGCCAGCAGCTTTGAAGGAGCGGGAGGGCTGGAGACCCAGTACTTC; CDR3 protein: CASSFEGAGGLETQYF
J gene: TRBJ1-3; D gene: -; clone size: -; V gene: TRBV28; CDR3 DNA: TGTGCCAGCAGTTCCCACGGGGGAATTGGAAACACCATATATTTT; CDR3 protein: CASSSHGGIGNTIYF
J gene: TRBJ1-5; D gene: -; clone size: -; V gene: TRBV27; CDR3 DNA: TGTGCCAGCAGTTTATCGGCAGGGAAGGATCAGCCCCAGCATTTT; CDR3 protein: CASSLSAGKDQPQHF
J gene: TRBJ1-2; D gene: TRBD1; clone size: -; V gene: TRBV7-7; CDR3 DNA: TGTGCCAGCAGCTTAGGGGGACAGGGACCACTCTATGGCTACACCTTC; CDR3 protein: CASSLGGQGPLYGYTF
J gene: TRBJ1-1; D gene: -; clone size: -; V gene: TRBV6-1; CDR3 DNA: TGTGCCAGCAGTGAAGCTGTGCCGGGGGTTGGCACTGAAGCTTTCTTT; CDR3 protein: CASSEAVPGVGTEAFF
J gene: TRBJ2-1; D gene: TRBD2; clone size: -; V gene: TRBV6-6; CDR3 DNA: TGTGCCAGCAGTACGGGAGGGTATGAGCAGTTCTTC; CDR3 protein: CASSTGGYEQFF
J gene: TRBJ2-5; D gene: -; clone size: few; V gene: TRBV28; CDR3 DNA: TGTGCCAGCAGTTTTGGCGGGACCCAGTACTTC; CDR3 protein: CASSFGGTQYF
J gene: TRBJ1-1; D gene: -; clone size: -; V gene: TRBV4-2; CDR3 DNA: TGTGCCAGCAGCCAAGTGGCAGGGTCTATGAACACTGAAGCTTTCTTT; CDR3 protein: CASSQVAGSMNTEAFF
J gene: TRBJ2-1; D gene: TRBD1; clone size: -; V gene: TRBV5-1; CDR3 DNA: TGCGCCAGCAGCCCCAGGGGGACCGGGCAGTTCTTC; CDR3 protein: CASSPRGTGQFF
J gene: TRBJ2-1; D gene: -; clone size: -; V gene: TRBV6-5; CDR3 DNA: TGTGCCAGCAGGGGCGCGGGACAGATCTACAATGAGCAGTTCTTC; CDR3 protein: CASRGAGQIYNEQFF
J gene: TRBJ1-5; D gene: TRBD1; clone size: -; V gene: TRBV19; CDR3 DNA: TGTGCCAGTAGTTCGGGGACAGGGACCGGGAAGCCCCAGCATTTT; CDR3 protein: CASSSGTGTGKPQHF
J gene: TRBJ2-1; D gene: -; clone size: once; V gene: TRBV25-1; CDR3 DNA: TGTGCCAGCAGTGAAAGTCGAGATTACAATGAGCAGTTCTTC; CDR3 protein: CASSESRDYNEQFF
J gene: TRBJ2-1; D gene: TRBD2; clone size: -; V gene: TRBV7-3; CDR3 DNA: TGTGCCAGCAGCTTCGGGACTAGCAATCCCGAGCAGTTCTTC; CDR3 protein: CASSFGTSNPEQFF
J gene: TRBJ1-2; D gene: -; clone size: -; V gene: TRBV2; CDR3 DNA: TGTGCCAGCAGTCAAGCCGCCGGGACAATAGGGGGCTACACCTTC; CDR3 protein: CASSQAAGTIGGYTF
J gene: TRBJ2-7; D gene: TRBD2; clone size: few; V gene: TRBV9; CDR3 DNA: TGTGCCAGCAGCGAGGGAGCGGGAGCATCCGAGCAGTACTTC; CDR3 protein: CASSEGAGASEQYF
J gene: TRBJ2-5; D gene: TRBD2; clone size: -; V gene: TRBV9; CDR3 DNA: TGTGCCAGCAGCGTAGGACTAGCGGGAGGGGGACAAGAGACCCAGTACTTC; CDR3 protein: CASSVGLAGGGQETQYF
J gene: TRBJ1-5; D gene: -; clone size: -; V gene: TRBV19; CDR3 DNA: TGTGCCAGTAGTCTCATCCGGGACAACAATCAGCCCCAGCATTTT; CDR3 protein: CASSLIRDNNQPQHF
J gene: TRBJ2-3; D gene: -; clone size: few; V gene: TRBV7-3; CDR3 DNA: TGTGCCAGCAGCTTAATTACGGCAGATACGCAGTATTTT; CDR3 protein: CASSLITADTQYF
J gene: TRBJ1-5; D gene: TRBD1; clone size: -; V gene: TRBV19; CDR3 DNA: TGTGCCAGTAGTGCAACAGGGGGCAATCAGCCCCAGCATTTT; CDR3 protein: CASSATGGNQPQHF
J gene: TRBJ2-1; D gene: -; clone size: few; V gene: TRBV4-1; CDR3 DNA: TGCGCCAGCAGCACTACCTACAATGAGCAGTTCTTC; CDR3 protein: CASSTTYNEQFF
J gene: TRBJ2-3; D gene: TRBD2; clone size: few; V gene: TRBV9; CDR3 DNA: TGTGCCAGCAGCGCCCGTCCGGGAGGGGATACGCAGTATTTT; CDR3 protein: CASSARPGGDTQYF
J gene: TRBJ1-1; D gene: TRBD1; clone size: -; V gene: TRBV28; CDR3 DNA: TGTGCCAGCAGTTTATCCCAGACAGGGTGGGTTTTCTTT; CDR3 protein: CASSLSQTGWVFF
J gene: TRBJ2-2; D gene: TRBD2; clone size: -; V gene: TRBV7-6; CDR3 DNA: TGTGCCAGCAGCTTTGGCGGGGGAAGAGGGGAGCTGTTTTTT; CDR3 protein: CASSFGGGRGELFF
J gene: TRBJ2-7; D gene: TRBD2; clone size: -; V gene: TRBV29-1; CDR3 DNA: TGCAGCGTGGCGGGACTAGCGGGGTTCGGCGAGCAGTACTTC; CDR3 protein: CSVAGLAGFGEQYF
J gene: TRBJ2-2; D gene: -; clone size: -; V gene: TRBV5-4; CDR3 DNA: TGTGCCAGCAGCTTATCGGGAGTAAGCACCGGGGAGCTGTTTTTT; CDR3 protein: CASSLSGVSTGELFF
J gene: TRBJ1-3; D gene: -; clone size: few; V gene: TRBV27; CDR3 DNA: TGTGCCAGCAGTTTTCAGGGGATCCCTGGAAACACCATATATTTT; CDR3 protein: CASSFQGIPGNTIYF
J gene: TRBJ2-1; D gene: TRBD2; clone size: once; V gene: TRBV11-1; CDR3 DNA: TGTGCCAGCAGCTCTTGGACTAGCGGGGGGGCCAATGAGCAGTTCTTC; CDR3 protein: CASSSWTSGGANEQFF
J gene: TRBJ1-6; D gene: TRBD1; clone size: -; V gene: TRBV28; CDR3 DNA: TGTGCCAGCAGACCCCAAACAGGGGGTGGTTCACCCCTCCACTTT; CDR3 protein: CASRPQTGGGSPLHF
J gene: TRBJ2-2; D gene: -; clone size: -; V gene: TRBV11-3; CDR3 DNA: TGTGCCAGCAGCGGAAGGCTATCGGGGACCGGGGAGCTGTTTTTT; CDR3 protein: CASSGRLSGTGELFF
J gene: TRBJ1-4; D gene: TRBD1; clone size: -; V gene: TRBV28; CDR3 DNA: TGTGCCAGCAGACAAACAGGGGGAAATGAAAAACTGTTTTTT; CDR3 protein: CASRQTGGNEKLFF
J gene: TRBJ2-1; D gene: -; clone size: few; V gene: TRBV20-1; CDR3 DNA: TGCAGTGCCACCTACAATGAGCAGTTCTTC; CDR3 protein: CSATYNEQFF
J gene: TRBJ2-7; D gene: TRBD2; clone size: -; V gene: TRBV25-1; CDR3 DNA: TGTGCCAGCAGTGCGAGGTTAGCGGGAGTGAACTACGAGCAGTACTTC; CDR3 protein: CASSARLAGVNYEQYF
J gene: TRBJ2-2; D gene: TRBD1; clone size: few; V gene: TRBV4-3; CDR3 DNA: TGCGCCAGCAGCCAAGATGGGCAGGGGGTCAGGGAGCTGTTTTTT; CDR3 protein: CASSQDGQGVRELFF
J gene: TRBJ2-7; D gene: -; clone size: once; V gene: TRBV5-5; CDR3 DNA: TGTGCCAGCACCCAACCCGGGTCTCGAGAGCAGTACTTC; CDR3 protein: CASTQPGSREQYF
J gene: TRBJ2-1; D gene: -; clone size: -; V gene: TRBV11-3; CDR3 DNA: TGTGCCAGCAGCTTGCCCGGGAGTTACTCCTACAATGAGCAGTTCTTC; CDR3 protein: CASSLPGSYSYNEQFF
J gene: TRBJ1-1; D gene: -; clone size: few; V gene: TRBV4-2; CDR3 DNA: TGTGCCAGCAGCCAAGAATTGGGGGCGAACACTGAAGCTTTCTTT; CDR3 protein: CASSQELGANTEAFF